A single sample is the source of the 15 T cell receptor beta chains below, sequenced in a study of CXCR3-negative and CXCR3-positive naive CD8 T cells. Notes on the study in general: Naive cells with CXCR3 showed TRB CDR3s that were more hydrophobic than those in CXCR3-negative naive cells.

Their cognate antigens are unknown. UMI-labeled TRB cDNA libraries were prepared by 5' RACE. TCRdb re-called the 5' RACE reads and catalogs CDR3 proteins one per entry, DNA excluded. Seen in this sample are around 140,000 distinct CDR3 sequences; the ten most common clones hold roughly 0.41%. The sample was naive CXCR3+ CD8+ T cells from blood. As for subset: CD45RO-CCR7+CD27+CD95- naive CD8+ T cells expressing CXCR3 (TNR3+). The receptor set was obtained from a human donor in good health. Some clones in this sample may be carry-over from other donors' samples.

This chain uses TRBV6-2 or TRBV6-3 with TRBJ2-1. Germline V gene sequence: CDR1 MNHEY, CDR2 SVGEGT. The CDR3 is 16 amino acids. The CDR3: CASSYVTSSSYNEQFF.

V usage is TRBV29-1 and J usage is TRBJ2-3; there is no DNA to check the TCRdb D call of TRBD1. The CDR3 has 13 amino acids. In germline, CDR1 is SQVTM, CDR2 ANQGSEA. The CDR3 loop is CSVPGGITDTQYF.

The chain links TRBV5-5 to TRBJ1-5; checking the TCRdb D call of TRBD1 is not possible without DNA. This CDR3 is 15 amino acids long. CDR1 and CDR2 (germline): SGHKS, YYEKEE (reference sequence). The CDR3 loop reads CASSLQGRTGQPQHF.

The V call is TRBV7-8, the J call TRBJ2-7; TCRdb names TRBD2, which stays unverified in the absence of DNA. In germline, CDR1 is SGHVS, CDR2 FQNEAQ. The CDR3 spans 15 residues. The CDR3: CASSLASGGHYEQYF. Supplemented by reference TRBV7-8 and TRBJ2-7, the full variable domain reads GAGVSQSPRYKVAKRGQDVALRCDPISGHVSLFWYQQALGQGPEFLTYFQNEAQLDKSGLPSDRFFAERPEGSVSTLKIQRTQQEDSAVYLCASSLASGGHYEQYFGPGTRLTVT.

The chain carries TRBV28 and TRBJ2-7; the D call from TCRdb, TRBD2, cannot be confirmed without DNA. This CDR3 has 17 amino acids. Germline assignment: CDR1 MDHEN and CDR2 SYDVKM. This CDR3 is CASSFRGGGPSSYEQYF.

The gene calls are TRBV28 and TRBJ2-7; TCRdb reports TRBD1, a call that lacks DNA to check it against. This CDR3 contains 15 residues. Germline CDR1 is MDHEN and CDR2 is SYDVKM. The CDR3 sequence: CASSIPGDGLYEQYF.

The chain recombines TRBV4-1 with TRBJ2-5; TCRdb names TRBD2, which stays unverified in the absence of DNA. Germline CDR1 is MGHRA and CDR2 is YSYEKL. There are 17 residues in the CDR3. The CDR3 is CASSDERGAGSGETQYF.

This rearrangement joins TRBV12-3 or TRBV12-4 to TRBJ2-7. The CDR3 extends over 11 amino acids. CDR3 loop: CASSSAYEQYF.

The genes are TRBV6-5 and TRBJ2-7; the D call from TCRdb, TRBD2, cannot be confirmed without DNA. This CDR3 has 15 amino acids. The germline gives CDR1 MNHEY, CDR2 SVGAGI. The CDR3 reads CASSLGRVIPYEQYF.

This chain connects TRBV28 to TRBJ2-7. The CDR3 covers 15 residues. Looked up from germline, CDR1 is MDHEN and CDR2 is SYDVKM. This CDR3 is CASSLVGGGLYEQYF. The entire variable domain, with the rest obtained from reference TRBV28 and TRBJ2-7, is as follows: DVKVTQSSRYLVKRTGEKVFLECVQDMDHENMFWYRQDPGLGLRLIYFSYDVKMKEKGDIPEGYSVSREKKERFSLILESASTNQTSMYLCASSLVGGGLYEQYFGPGTRLTVT.

The chain combines TRBV5-1 with TRBJ1-1; TCRdb calls TRBD1, which cannot be checked without DNA. Germline lookup yields CDR1 SGHRS and CDR2 YFSETQ. This CDR3 spans 15 amino acids. The CDR3 loop is CASSQPTTGDTEAFF.

The V gene is TRBV12-3 or TRBV12-4, the J gene TRBJ2-7; TCRdb lists TRBD1, though no DNA is available to test this call. The CDR3 is 15 amino acids. The chain's CDR3 is CASSPRGPRPYEQYF.

The chain is built from TRBV9 and TRBJ2-7; TCRdb reports TRBD2, a call that lacks DNA to check it against. This CDR3 contains 14 residues. Germline V lookup: CDR1 SGDLS, CDR2 YYNGEE. The CDR3 sequence: CASSVGTSNYEQYF.

The genes are TRBV6-5 and TRBJ2-5. From germline, CDR1 is MNHEY and CDR2 SVGAGI. CDR3 length: 14 residues. CDR3 protein: CASSYYNMGETQYF.

V is TRBV14 and J is TRBJ1-1. Germline-derived CDR1 and CDR2 are SGHDN and FVKESK. The CDR3 length is 17 residues. CDR3 sequence reads: CASSQFVGLGVNTEAFF.